This TCR beta chain was captured by sequencing in a study of blood T cell repertoires in COVID-19. Germline lookup yields CDR1 LGHNA and CDR2 YNFKEQ. The CDR3 extends over 17 amino acids. Trimming took off 1 base at V and 6 bases at J, with 20 bases between the two ends. Assay used: immunoSEQ multiplex PCR; TCRdb lists only in-frame clones, some missing. The sample lists about 170,000 clones; roughly 90% were seen once. Sequencing was carried out using peripheral blood. The V gene is TRBV4-2, the J gene TRBJ2-3; maybe TRBD2 (6 bases). The TCR comes from a man aged 55 to 69 with acute or convalescent COVID-19. The CDR3 reads CASSQVGSGPSGDTQYF. Here the CDR3 DNA reads TGTGCCAGCAGCCAAGTTGGTAGCGGTCCCTCGGGGGATACGCAGTATTTT.